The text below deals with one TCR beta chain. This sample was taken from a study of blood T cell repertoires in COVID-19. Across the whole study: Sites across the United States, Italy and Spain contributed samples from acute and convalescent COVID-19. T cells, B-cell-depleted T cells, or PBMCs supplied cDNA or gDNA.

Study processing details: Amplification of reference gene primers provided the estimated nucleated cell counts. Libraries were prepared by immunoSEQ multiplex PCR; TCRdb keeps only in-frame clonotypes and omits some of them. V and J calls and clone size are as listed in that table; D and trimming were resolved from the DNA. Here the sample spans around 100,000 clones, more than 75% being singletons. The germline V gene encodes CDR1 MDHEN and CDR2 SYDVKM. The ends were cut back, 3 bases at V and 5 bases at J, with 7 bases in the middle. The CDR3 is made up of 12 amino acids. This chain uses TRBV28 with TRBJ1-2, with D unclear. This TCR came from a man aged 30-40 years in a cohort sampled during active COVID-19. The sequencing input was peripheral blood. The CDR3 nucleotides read TGTGCCAGCAGTTTGAGGCGTTATGGCTACACCTTC. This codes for CASSLRRYGYTF.